These T cell receptor beta chains were read from a single sample in a study of T cell changes during pregnancy in multiple sclerosis. Produced via immunoSEQ multiplex PCR; TCRdb's table is partial and in-frame only. The sample includes nearly 45,000 clones, around 96% seen only once; the top ten take 0.89%. The source material was peripheral blood, sampled in the second trimester of pregnancy. The receptors come from a female donor with multiple sclerosis, enrolled in a pregnancy study. The conserved cysteine and the conserved F or W are not part of the CDR3 here. The size of a clone is reported for some rows only, either as once, few or many, or as a class for expanded clones.

V gene,J gene,clone size,CDR3 protein
TRBV6-6,TRBJ2-1,NA,ASSFGGGTNEQF
TRBV5-1,TRBJ1-1,NA,ASSQVISGNTEAF
TRBV7-3,TRBJ1-1,NA,ASSLTGTGNFNEAF
TRBV5-1,TRBJ2-3,NA,ASSPTSGRTDTQY
TRBV5-1,TRBJ2-7,NA,ASSRRTGGYEQY
TRBV7-2,TRBJ2-7,once,ASSRPGGLEQY
TRBV18,TRBJ1-5,NA,ASSPTRDNDQPQH
TRBV5-1,TRBJ2-3,NA,ASLINPGQRSTDTQY
TRBV7-2,TRBJ2-7,NA,ASSSRTSGRSFGYEQY
TRBV15,TRBJ1-6,NA,ATSRTGGIGPLH
TRBV19,TRBJ2-5,NA,ASSIVGTIQETQY
TRBV18,TRBJ2-7,NA,ASSPGGYEQY
TRBV4-3,TRBJ1-5,NA,ASSQDGTGPQH
TRBV5-1,TRBJ2-6,NA,ASSRDRGRSSGANVLT
TRBV6-5,TRBJ2-5,NA,ASSYSNREETQY
TRBV9,TRBJ1-2,few,ASSVSYRGLYGYT
TRBV27,TRBJ2-1,NA,ASWDILASGSYNEQF
TRBV19,TRBJ2-4,NA,ASSISGGAGNIQY
TRBV5-4,TRBJ2-5,NA,ASSYSGGGQETQY
TRBV7-2,TRBJ2-3,few,ASSLAAQGATDTQY
TRBV19,TRBJ1-1,NA,ASRWTGGNTEAF
TRBV11-2,TRBJ2-7,NA,ASSPGTSFHEQY